The rows below give T cell receptor beta chains drawn from one sample of a study of T cells in Graves' hyperthyroidism and ophthalmopathy. TCRdb reanalysed the multiplex PCR reads using MiXCR and keeps one entry per CDR3 protein. The repertoire has 500,000 to 550,000 distinct CDR3 sequences, 15% to 20% of them found once; the top ten carry 47%. The source material was blood. Receptors originate from a man aged 35 to 55 with Graves' ophthalmopathy. Both conserved end residues are part of each CDR3. Each record gives: CDR3 DNA, CDR3 protein, D gene, J gene, clone size, V gene. The D gene is left open where the match is weak. A clone size is listed for some rows: how often the clone was seen (once, few, many), or a class if it is expanded.

TGTGCCAGCAGTACCTCCCCGGGACTAGCGGGAGGGCTCCCCCACTTC | CASSTSPGLAGGLPHF | TRBD2 | TRBJ2-5 | few | TRBV28
TGTGCCAGCGGCTTGGGGCCTGAGCAGTTCTTC | CASGLGPEQFF | - | TRBJ2-1 | - | TRBV5-6
TGTGCCAGCTCACCAGGGACAAGCCGAATCTACGAGCAGTACTTC | CASSPGTSRIYEQYF | - | TRBJ2-7 | - | TRBV18
TGCAGTGCTCCCGAGGAGGTCGGGGTTCACTTT | CSAPEEVGVHF | - | TRBJ1-6 | few | TRBV20-1
TGCAGTGCTCCACTCCCACCGGGACAGGTCTACAATGAGCAGTTCTTC | CSAPLPPGQVYNEQFF | TRBD1 | TRBJ2-1 | many | TRBV20-1
TGCAGTGCTAGAGATCGTTATAGAATCTACGAGCAGTACTTC | CSARDRYRIYEQYF | - | TRBJ2-7 | - | TRBV20-1
TGTGCCAGCAGAGAAACTAGCGGGGGATCCAAGGAGCTGTTTTTT | CASRETSGGSKELFF | TRBD2 | TRBJ2-2 | few | TRBV12-3/TRBV12-4
TGTGCCAGCAGGCTGACAGGGGAACTTTTCTTT | CASRLTGELFF | TRBD1 | TRBJ1-1 | - | TRBV25-1
TGTGCCAGCAGTTCCGACGGCCGGGGACCGGTTTTGCATGAGCAGTTCTTC | CASSSDGRGPVLHEQFF | - | TRBJ2-1 | many | TRBV6-1
TGTGCCAGCGTGGGGGCGATCCAAGAGACCCAGTACTTC | CASVGAIQETQYF | - | TRBJ2-5 | - | TRBV2
TGCAGCACCCCAGGACGAAACAATGAGCAGTTCTTC | CSTPGRNNEQFF | - | TRBJ2-1 | many | TRBV20-1
TGTGCCAGCAGCCAAGTGGCGTGGGGATCTGGAAACACCATATATTTT | CASSQVAWGSGNTIYF | - | TRBJ1-3 | - | TRBV3-1
TGTGCCAGCAGTTATCGCGTCGGGGGGGCGGCTGAAGCTTTCTTT | CASSYRVGGAAEAFF | - | TRBJ1-1 | - | TRBV6-5
TGTGCCAGCAGTTCCGGCGGTACTACGTCGCATGAAAAACTGTTTTTT | CASSSGGTTSHEKLFF | - | TRBJ1-4 | - | TRBV5-5
TGTGCCAGCAGTTTAATGGGCAACGAGCAGTACTTC | CASSLMGNEQYF | - | TRBJ2-7 | - | TRBV28
TGTGCCAGCAGTTACTTGAGGGGGGCGGGAGATACGCAGTATTTT | CASSYLRGAGDTQYF | - | TRBJ2-3 | few | TRBV6-2/TRBV6-3
TGTGCCAGCAGTATCACAGACTCCGCGAACAATGAGCAGTTCTTC | CASSITDSANNEQFF | - | TRBJ2-1 | many | TRBV6-1
TGTGCCAGCAGACTGGGACGGATGAACACTGAAGCTTTCTTT | CASRLGRMNTEAFF | - | TRBJ1-1 | many | TRBV28
TGTGCCAGCAGCCCTGTGGGGGGAGGGCCCAATGAGCAGTTCTTC | CASSPVGGGPNEQFF | TRBD2 | TRBJ2-1 | - | TRBV4-2
TGTGCCAGCAGCTCAATCTTGGGCACAGATACGCAGTATTTT | CASSSILGTDTQYF | - | TRBJ2-3 | few | TRBV7-2
TGTGCCAGCAGCCAAGTACAGGCCTACAATGAGCAGTTCTTC | CASSQVQAYNEQFF | - | TRBJ2-1 | many | TRBV3-1
TGTGCCAGCAGTTACTCTGGGGTTGGGGTCTCCTACAATGAGCAGTTCTTC | CASSYSGVGVSYNEQFF | - | TRBJ2-1 | - | TRBV6-2/TRBV6-3
TGTGCCAGCAGTCGACAAAACTATGGCTACACCTTC | CASSRQNYGYTF | - | TRBJ1-2 | many | TRBV12-3/TRBV12-4
TGTGCCAGCAGCTCGTCCGACAGGGGGCTTTTTTTGAACACTGAAGCTTTCTTT | CASSSSDRGLFLNTEAFF | TRBD1 | TRBJ1-1 | - | TRBV5-6
TGTGCCAGCACCCCCCCTGGACAGGGAGCCTACGAGCAGTACTTC | CASTPPGQGAYEQYF | TRBD1 | TRBJ2-7 | - | TRBV6-1
TGTGCCAGTAGTATACAGGGTAGCGCCGGGGAGCTGTTTTTT | CASSIQGSAGELFF | - | TRBJ2-2 | - | TRBV7-8
TGTGCCAGCAGCCAAGTTTTAGCGGGGGCCCAAGAGACCCAGTACTTC | CASSQVLAGAQETQYF | TRBD2 | TRBJ2-5 | - | TRBV14
TGTGCCAGCAAACGAGCGGGGGGGCCAGATACGCAGTATTTT | CASKRAGGPDTQYF | TRBD2 | TRBJ2-3 | - | TRBV6-1
TGCAGCGTTGTAACTGGCCAAACCTACGAGCAGTACTTC | CSVVTGQTYEQYF | - | TRBJ2-7 | - | TRBV29-1
TGTGCCAGCAGCCCGCTCGCACTGGCTGGTAATGAAAAACTGTTTTTT | CASSPLALAGNEKLFF | - | TRBJ1-4 | - | TRBV5-5
TGCGCCAGCAGCTTGACATCCGGGACTCCCCTTGGGGTGAATGAGCAGTTCTTC | CASSLTSGTPLGVNEQFF | - | TRBJ2-1 | - | TRBV5-1
TGTGCCAGCAGCCAGGGGGGTCTAAGTCTTACCAGCACAGATACGCAGTATTTT | CASSQGGLSLTSTDTQYF | - | TRBJ2-3 | - | TRBV5-5
TGCAGTGCTACTAGCGGGAGGGTGAACACCGGGGAGCTGTTTTTT | CSATSGRVNTGELFF | TRBD2 | TRBJ2-2 | few | TRBV20-1
TGCAGTGCTAGAGTGTGGCGGGAGTCCTACAATGAGCAGTTCTTC | CSARVWRESYNEQFF | TRBD2 | TRBJ2-1 | - | TRBV20-1
TGTGCCAGCAGTCGCCAGGGTTATAGCAATCAGCCCCAGCATTTT | CASSRQGYSNQPQHF | - | TRBJ1-5 | few | TRBV6-4
TGTGCCAGCAGCCAGACCGCTGGGAACACTGAAGCTTTCTTT | CASSQTAGNTEAFF | - | TRBJ1-1 | many | TRBV11-3
TGTGCCAGCAGCCGAGGGTGGGATGAGACCCAGTACTTC | CASSRGWDETQYF | - | TRBJ2-5 | many | TRBV7-2
TGCGCCAGCAGCGAAGGAGACAGCCCCTTCGTGGAGCAGTACTTC | CASSEGDSPFVEQYF | - | TRBJ2-7 | few | TRBV5-1
TGTGCCAGCAGTTCCGGGACTAGCGGGAACTCCTACGAGCAGTACTTC | CASSSGTSGNSYEQYF | TRBD2 | TRBJ2-7 | - | TRBV6-9
TGTGCCAGCAGTTTTTACCCTGGACCCGGGGAGCTGTTTTTT | CASSFYPGPGELFF | - | TRBJ2-2 | - | TRBV12-3/TRBV12-4
TGTGCCAGCAGGATCCTAGGGACTAGCGGGGGGGTCACAGATACGCAGTATTTT | CASRILGTSGGVTDTQYF | TRBD2 | TRBJ2-3 | - | TRBV27
TGTGCCAGCAGCCTCCGGACAGGGATGAGGTCGAGTGAAAAACTGTTTTTT | CASSLRTGMRSSEKLFF | TRBD1 | TRBJ1-4 | - | TRBV3-1
TGTGCCAGCAGCTCAGAACCCGGCTCCTACAATGAGCAGTTCTTC | CASSSEPGSYNEQFF | - | TRBJ2-1 | - | TRBV11-3
TGTGCCAGCAGCAAGTTAGGGGGAGGGCCAGGGGCGCAGTATTTT | CASSKLGGGPGAQYF | - | TRBJ2-3 | - | TRBV6-1
TGTGCCTGGGATCAGGGGGGCTCTGGAAACACCATATATTTT | CAWDQGGSGNTIYF | TRBD1 | TRBJ1-3 | few | TRBV30
TGTGCCAGCTCACCTACCGAATCCTACGAGCAGTACTTC | CASSPTESYEQYF | - | TRBJ2-7 | - | TRBV18